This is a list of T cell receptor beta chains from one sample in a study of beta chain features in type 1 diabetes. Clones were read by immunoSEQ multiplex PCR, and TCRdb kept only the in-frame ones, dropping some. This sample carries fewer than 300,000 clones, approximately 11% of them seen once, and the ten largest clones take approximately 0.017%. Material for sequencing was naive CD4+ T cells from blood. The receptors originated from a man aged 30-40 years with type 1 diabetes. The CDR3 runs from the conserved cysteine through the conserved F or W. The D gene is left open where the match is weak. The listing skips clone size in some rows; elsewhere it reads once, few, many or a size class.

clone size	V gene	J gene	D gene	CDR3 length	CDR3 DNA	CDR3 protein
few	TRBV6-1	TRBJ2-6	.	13	TGTGCCAGCACCTTCGTAGGGGCCAACGTCCTGACTTTC	CASTFVGANVLTF
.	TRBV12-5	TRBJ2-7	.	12	TGTGCTAGTGAAGCCACAGGGTACGAGCAGTACTTC	CASEATGYEQYF
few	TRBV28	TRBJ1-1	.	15	TGTGCCAGCAGTTTACCGATCCGGGGGAACACTGAAGCTTTCTTT	CASSLPIRGNTEAFF
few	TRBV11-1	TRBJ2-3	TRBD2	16	TGTGCCAGCAGTCGACTAGCAAGTGGATTCACAGATACGCAGTATTTT	CASSRLASGFTDTQYF
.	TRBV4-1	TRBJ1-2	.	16	TGCGCCAGCAGCTATCCTCGCGGGAAGGATAACTATGGCTACACCTTC	CASSYPRGKDNYGYTF
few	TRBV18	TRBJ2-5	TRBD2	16	TGTGCCAGCTCACCCCCCTTCGGCGGGGGTAAAGAGACCCAGTACTTC	CASSPPFGGGKETQYF
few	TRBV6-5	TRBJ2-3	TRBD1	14	TGTGCCAGCAGTCTGAGACAGGGAACAGATACGCAGTATTTT	CASSLRQGTDTQYF
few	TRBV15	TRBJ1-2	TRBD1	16	TGTGCCACCAGCAAGCCCGGGACAGGGTTGGACTATGGCTACACCTTC	CATSKPGTGLDYGYTF
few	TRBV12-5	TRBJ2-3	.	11	TGTGCTAGTGGTTTTGCCCCGCGGCCGTATTTT	CASGFAPRPYF
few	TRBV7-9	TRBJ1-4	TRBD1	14	TGTGCCAGCAGCTTTAACAGGGGGGACGAAAAACTGTTTTTT	CASSFNRGDEKLFF
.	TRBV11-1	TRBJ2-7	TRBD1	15	TGTGCCAGCAGCCCGACAGGGGCGGCCTCCTACGAGCAGTACTTC	CASSPTGAASYEQYF
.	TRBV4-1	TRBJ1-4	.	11	TGCGCCAGCAGCCAAGCGGGTAAACTGTTTTTT	CASSQAGKLFF
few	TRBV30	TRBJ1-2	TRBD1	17	TGTGCCTGGAGTACCCGAGTCGGGGACAGGGGGATGCATGGCTACACCTTC	CAWSTRVGDRGMHGYTF
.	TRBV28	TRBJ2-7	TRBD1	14	TGTGCCAGCAGGGAACAGGGGAGCTCCTACGAGCAGTACTTC	CASREQGSSYEQYF
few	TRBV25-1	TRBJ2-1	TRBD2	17	TGTGCCAGCAGTGACCCGGGTGGGGCTAGCGGGTACAATGAGCAGTTCTTC	CASSDPGGASGYNEQFF
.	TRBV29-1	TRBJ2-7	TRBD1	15	TGCAGCGTTCCTCAGGACAGGGGGCTGACCTACGAGCAGTACTTC	CSVPQDRGLTYEQYF
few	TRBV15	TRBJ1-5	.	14	TGTGCCACCAGCAGAGAGGGGGACTCTCAGCCCCAGCATTTT	CATSREGDSQPQHF
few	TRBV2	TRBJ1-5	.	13	TGTGCCAGCAGTGATAACAGGTATCAGCCCCAGCATTTT	CASSDNRYQPQHF
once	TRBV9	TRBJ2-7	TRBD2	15	TGTGCCAGCAGCGCCCGACTAGCGGGGGTGAACGAGCAGTACTTC	CASSARLAGVNEQYF
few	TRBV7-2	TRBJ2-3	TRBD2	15	TGTGCCAGCAGCTTAAGAGCGGGGAGCACAGATACGCAGTATTTT	CASSLRAGSTDTQYF
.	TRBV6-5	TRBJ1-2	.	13	TGTGCCAGCAGTTACTCGGTTTTGCGCGGCTACACCTTC	CASSYSVLRGYTF
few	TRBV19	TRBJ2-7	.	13	TGTGCCAGTAGTATCGGACACACCTACGAGCAGTACTTC	CASSIGHTYEQYF
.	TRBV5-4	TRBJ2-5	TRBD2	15	TGTGCCAGCAGCTTTAGCGGGGGGGTCAGAGAGACCCAGTACTTC	CASSFSGGVRETQYF
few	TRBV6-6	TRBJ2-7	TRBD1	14	TGTGCCAGCAGTTATGGGACAGGTCCAGACGAGCAGTACTTC	CASSYGTGPDEQYF
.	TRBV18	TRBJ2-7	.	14	TGTGCCAGCTCACCCGGACGGGAAGTCAACGAGCAGTACTTC	CASSPGREVNEQYF
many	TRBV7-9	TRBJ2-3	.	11	TGTGCTTTACAGGGAACAGATACGCAGTATTTT	CALQGTDTQYF
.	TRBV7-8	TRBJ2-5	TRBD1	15	TGTGCCAGCAGCTCCGCCCGGGACAGACAAGAGACCCAGTACTTC	CASSSARDRQETQYF
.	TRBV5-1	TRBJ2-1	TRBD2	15	TGCGCCAGCAGCTTGGCTAGCGGCTCCTACAATGAGCAGTTCTTC	CASSLASGSYNEQFF
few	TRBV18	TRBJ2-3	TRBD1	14	TGTGCCAGCTCACCGACAGGGACCACAGATACGCAGTATTTT	CASSPTGTTDTQYF
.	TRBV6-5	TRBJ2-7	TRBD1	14	TGTGCCAGCAGTTACTCGACAGGGAACTACGAGCAGTACTTC	CASSYSTGNYEQYF
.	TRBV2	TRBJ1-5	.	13	TGTGCCAGCAGGGGCAGGGAGGGCCAGCCCCAGCATTTT	CASRGREGQPQHF
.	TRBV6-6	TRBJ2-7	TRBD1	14	TGTGCCAGCAGTTCTAGGGACAGCTCCTACGAGCAGTACTTC	CASSSRDSSYEQYF
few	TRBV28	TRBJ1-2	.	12	TGTGCCAGCAGTAAGACAGTCTATGGCTACACCTTC	CASSKTVYGYTF
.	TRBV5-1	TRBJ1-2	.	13	TGCGCCAGCAGCGCCTCCAGACAGTATGGCTACACCTTC	CASSASRQYGYTF
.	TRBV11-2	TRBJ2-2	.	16	TGTGCCAGCAGCTCACGCCGGGTGGTTGGGTTCGGGGAGCTGTTTTTT	CASSSRRVVGFGELFF
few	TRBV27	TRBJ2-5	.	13	TGTGCCAGCAGTTCCAGGGTTTTAGAGACCCAGTACTTC	CASSSRVLETQYF
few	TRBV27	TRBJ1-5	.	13	TGTGCCAGCAGCCCCAGGGGAGACCAGCCCCAGCATTTT	CASSPRGDQPQHF
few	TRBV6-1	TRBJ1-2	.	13	TGTGCCAGCAGCATCGACAGGACTCTCGGCTACACCTTC	CASSIDRTLGYTF
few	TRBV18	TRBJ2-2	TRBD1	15	TGTGCCAGCTCACCAGGGACAGCAAACACCGGGGAGCTGTTTTTT	CASSPGTANTGELFF
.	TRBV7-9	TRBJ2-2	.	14	TGTGCCAGCAGCCGGGAACCCGGCACCGGGGAGCTGTTTTTT	CASSREPGTGELFF
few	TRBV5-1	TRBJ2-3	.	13	TGCGCCAGCAGCTACCGTTCCGCGGATACGCAGTATTTT	CASSYRSADTQYF
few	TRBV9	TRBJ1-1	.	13	TGTGCCAGCAGCGTGCACATAAACACTGAAGCTTTCTTT	CASSVHINTEAFF
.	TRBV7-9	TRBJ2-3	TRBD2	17	TGTGCCAGCAGCTTAGGACTAGCGGAAATGAGCACAGATACGCAGTATTTT	CASSLGLAEMSTDTQYF
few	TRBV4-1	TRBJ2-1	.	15	TGCGCCAGCAGCAACTACCTTCCTAGCAGGTATGAGCAGTTCTTC	CASSNYLPSRYEQFF
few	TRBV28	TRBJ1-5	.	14	TGTGCCAGCAGTTTAAGACAAAGCAATCAGCCCCAGCATTTT	CASSLRQSNQPQHF
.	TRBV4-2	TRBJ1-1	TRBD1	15	TGTGCCAGCAGCCAAGCCGGACAGGCTAACACTGAAGCTTTCTTT	CASSQAGQANTEAFF
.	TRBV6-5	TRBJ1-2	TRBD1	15	TGTGCCAGCAGTTACTCTGGAAGGGGGCCTAACGGCTACACCTTC	CASSYSGRGPNGYTF
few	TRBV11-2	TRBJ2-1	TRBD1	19	TGTGCCAGCAGCTCCTTCGGCAAGGATGTTTGGGACAGGGGGCGGAGGCAGTTCTTC	CASSSFGKDVWDRGRRQFF